At least ten counts were recorded for the clone carrying this T cell receptor beta chain. What it recognizes is unknown. Researchers made TCR beta libraries by using iRepertoire HTBI primers and running Arm-PCR on CDR3 regions. TCRdb processed the multiplex PCR reads anew with MiXCR; each CDR3 protein has one entry. This sample has about 470,000 distinct CDR3 sequences, with less than 25% found just once. The source of the sample is a study of regulatory T cells in long-lasting Graves disease. The V and J ends lost 4 bases and 2 bases respectively, with 9 bases between them. CDR3 length: 13 amino acids. The V gene's germline CDR1 is LGHDT and CDR2 YNNKEL (reference sequence). Study-level points and caveats: Compared with new cases, persistent Graves' patients showed reduced TCR diversity.

Time point noted: persistent/refractory GD, antithyroid drugs over 5 years with positive TRAb. RNA isolated from PBMCs was used to make the TCR library. Per American Thyroid Association guidelines, Graves' disease was diagnosed. J is TRBJ2-7 and V is TRBV3-1; D call uncertain. The sequence was collected from a female donor with Graves disease. The specimen comprised peripheral blood mononuclear cells (PBMCs), sampled when the disease was refractory, from a patient treated with antithyroid drugs. The CDR3 region is CASSPSQTYEQYF. CDR3 in DNA: TGTGCCAGCAGCCCCTCCCAGACCTACGAGCAGTACTTC.